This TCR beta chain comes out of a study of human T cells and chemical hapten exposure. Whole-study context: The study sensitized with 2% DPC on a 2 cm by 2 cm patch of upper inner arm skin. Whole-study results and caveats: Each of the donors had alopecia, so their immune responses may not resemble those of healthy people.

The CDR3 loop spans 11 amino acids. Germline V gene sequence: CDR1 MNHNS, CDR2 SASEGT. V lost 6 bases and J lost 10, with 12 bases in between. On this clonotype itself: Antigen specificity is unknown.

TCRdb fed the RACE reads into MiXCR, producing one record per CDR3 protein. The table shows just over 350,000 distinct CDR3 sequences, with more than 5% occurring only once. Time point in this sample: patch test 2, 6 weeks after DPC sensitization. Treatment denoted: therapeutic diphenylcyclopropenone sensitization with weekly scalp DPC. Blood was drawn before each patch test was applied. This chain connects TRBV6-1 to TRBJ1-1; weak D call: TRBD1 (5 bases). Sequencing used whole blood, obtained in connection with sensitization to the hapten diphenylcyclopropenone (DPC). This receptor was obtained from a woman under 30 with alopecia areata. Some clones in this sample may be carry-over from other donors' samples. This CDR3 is CASRGIRGAFF. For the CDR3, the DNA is TGTGCCAGCAGGGGTATAAGGGGAGCTTTCTTT.